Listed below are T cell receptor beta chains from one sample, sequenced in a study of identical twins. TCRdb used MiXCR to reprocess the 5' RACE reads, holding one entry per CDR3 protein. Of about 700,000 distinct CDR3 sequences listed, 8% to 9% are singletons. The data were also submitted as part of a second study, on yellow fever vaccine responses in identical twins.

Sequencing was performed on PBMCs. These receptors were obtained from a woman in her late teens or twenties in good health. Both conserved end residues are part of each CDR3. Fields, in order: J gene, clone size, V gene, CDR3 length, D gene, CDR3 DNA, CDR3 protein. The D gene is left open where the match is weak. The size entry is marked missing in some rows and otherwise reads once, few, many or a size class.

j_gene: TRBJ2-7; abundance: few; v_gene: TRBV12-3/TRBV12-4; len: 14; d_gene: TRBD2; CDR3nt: TGTGCCAGCAGTTTAGACGCGGGGGGCTACGAGCAGTACTTC; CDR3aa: CASSLDAGGYEQYF
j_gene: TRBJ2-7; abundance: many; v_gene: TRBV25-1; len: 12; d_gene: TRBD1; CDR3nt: TGTGCCAGCAGCGCGGACAGGGGTAGGAAGTACTTC; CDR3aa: CASSADRGRKYF
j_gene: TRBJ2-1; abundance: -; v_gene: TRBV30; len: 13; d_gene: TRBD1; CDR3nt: TGTGCCTGGACGAGGCAGGGGGCACATGAGCAGTTCTTC; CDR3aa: CAWTRQGAHEQFF
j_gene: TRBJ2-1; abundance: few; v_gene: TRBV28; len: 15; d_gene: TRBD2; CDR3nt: TGTGCCAGCAGTCCGTCCGGGACTAGCGGGAGTAGGCAGTTCTTC; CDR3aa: CASSPSGTSGSRQFF
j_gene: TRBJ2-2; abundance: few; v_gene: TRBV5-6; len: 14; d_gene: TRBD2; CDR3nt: TGTGCCAGCAGCCCGGGAGGGTTTCTCGTGGAGCTGTTTTTT; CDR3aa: CASSPGGFLVELFF
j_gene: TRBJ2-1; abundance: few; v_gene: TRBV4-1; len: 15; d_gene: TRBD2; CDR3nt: TGCGCCAGCAGCCAAGTGCCTAGCGGGGGGAATGAGCAGTTCTTC; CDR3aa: CASSQVPSGGNEQFF
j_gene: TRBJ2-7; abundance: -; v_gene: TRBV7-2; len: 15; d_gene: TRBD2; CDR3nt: TGTGCCAGCAGCTTAGGCCACGGGAGGGCTTCCGAGCAGTACTTC; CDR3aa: CASSLGHGRASEQYF
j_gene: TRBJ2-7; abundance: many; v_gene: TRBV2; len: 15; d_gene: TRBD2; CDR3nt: TGTGCCAGCAGACTAGCGGGGGGGCTCCATTACGAGCAGTACTTC; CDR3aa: CASRLAGGLHYEQYF
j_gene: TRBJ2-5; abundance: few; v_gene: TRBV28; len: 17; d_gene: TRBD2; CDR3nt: TGTGCCAGCAGTTTTGTACTAGCGGGAGCCGGCCAAGAGACCCAGTACTTC; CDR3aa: CASSFVLAGAGQETQYF
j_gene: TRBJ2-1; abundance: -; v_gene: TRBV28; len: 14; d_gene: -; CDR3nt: TGTGCCAGCAGTGCACCCGGATTCTACAATGAGCAGTTCTTC; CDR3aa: CASSAPGFYNEQFF
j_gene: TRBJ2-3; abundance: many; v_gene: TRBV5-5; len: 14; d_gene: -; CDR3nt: TGTGCCAGCAGCTTGTTCGGTAGCACAGATACGCAGTATTTT; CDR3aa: CASSLFGSTDTQYF
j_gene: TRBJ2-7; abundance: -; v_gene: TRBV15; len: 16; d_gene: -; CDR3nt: TGTGCCACCAGCAGATCCGGGGCAGGTCGCTCCTACGAGCAGTACTTC; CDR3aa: CATSRSGAGRSYEQYF
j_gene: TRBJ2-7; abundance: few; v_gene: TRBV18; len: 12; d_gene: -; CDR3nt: TGTGCCAGCTCACCAGGGACACACGAGCAGTACTTC; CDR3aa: CASSPGTHEQYF
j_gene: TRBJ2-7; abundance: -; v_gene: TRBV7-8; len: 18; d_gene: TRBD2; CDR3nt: TGTGCCAGCAGCTCCGACACGTTAAGGACTAGCGGGAGGTACGAGCAGTACTTC; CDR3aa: CASSSDTLRTSGRYEQYF
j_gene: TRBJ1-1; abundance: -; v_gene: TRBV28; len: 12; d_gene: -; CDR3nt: TGTGCCACGCGCGGGACACCCTCTCAAGCTTTCTTT; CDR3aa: CATRGTPSQAFF
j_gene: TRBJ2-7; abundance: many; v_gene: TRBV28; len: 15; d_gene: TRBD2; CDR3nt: TGTGCCAGCAGTTTTACCCCAGCGGGAAGGTACGAGCAGTACTTC; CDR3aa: CASSFTPAGRYEQYF
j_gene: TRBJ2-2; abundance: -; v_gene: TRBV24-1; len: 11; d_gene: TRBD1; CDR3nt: TGTGCCACCAGGGGACAGGGGGAGCTGTTTTTT; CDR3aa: CATRGQGELFF
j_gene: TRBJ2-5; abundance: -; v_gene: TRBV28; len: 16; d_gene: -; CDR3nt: TGTGCCAGCAGTTTAGCTGACGGGGCCTCCCAAGAGACCCAGTACTTC; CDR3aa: CASSLADGASQETQYF
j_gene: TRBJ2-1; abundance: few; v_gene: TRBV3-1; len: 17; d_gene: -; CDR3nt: TGTGCCAGCAGCCAAGTGAACAGGGCCGGCTCCTACAATGAGCAGTTCTTC; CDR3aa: CASSQVNRAGSYNEQFF
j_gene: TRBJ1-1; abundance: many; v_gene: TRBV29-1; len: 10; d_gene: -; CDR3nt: TGCAGCGTTGGGAACACTGAAGCTTTCTTT; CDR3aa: CSVGNTEAFF